A selection of T cell receptor beta chains follows, all from one sample in a study of regulatory T cells in long-lasting Graves disease. TCRdb processed the multiplex PCR reads anew with MiXCR; each CDR3 protein has one entry. The sample comprises roughly 490,000 distinct CDR3 sequences, around a fifth of which are singletons, and over 10% rests with the top ten. This sample comprised peripheral blood mononuclear cells (PBMCs), obtained when the disease was refractory, from a patient treated with antithyroid drugs. Receptors were obtained from a female donor with Graves disease. The CDR3 runs from the conserved cysteine through the conserved F or W. Fields, in order: D gene, V gene, J gene, clone size, CDR3 DNA, CDR3 protein. D genes are given only for firm matches. Only some rows state a clone size, as once, few, many or a class for expanded clones.

.	TRBV30	TRBJ1-1	.	TGTGCCTGGAGTGCGACAGTAGACACTGAAGCTTTCTTT	CAWSATVDTEAFF
TRBD1	TRBV6-1	TRBJ1-1	few	TGTGCCAGCAGACCACCGGGACAGGGATCTGAAGCTTTCTTT	CASRPPGQGSEAFF
TRBD2	TRBV29-1	TRBJ2-7	.	TGCAGCGTTGGGCCTAGCGGGGGTAGCTACGAGCAGTACTTC	CSVGPSGGSYEQYF
.	TRBV20-1	TRBJ2-6	.	TGCAGTGCTAGGGATGACTTGGCCTCCGTCCTGACTTTC	CSARDDLASVLTF
.	TRBV3-1	TRBJ2-5	.	TGTGCCAGCAGCTACCCCGGACTTGGAGGGGAGACCCAGTACTTC	CASSYPGLGGETQYF
.	TRBV29-1	TRBJ1-1	many	TGCAGCGTTGGTTCCCCTGGGCCCCCTGTTGAAGCTTTCTTT	CSVGSPGPPVEAFF
.	TRBV11-2	TRBJ2-7	once	TGTGCCAGCAGCTTAAGGGGGGGGGACACCAGCGAGCAGTACTTC	CASSLRGGDTSEQYF
.	TRBV4-1	TRBJ1-4	.	TGCGCCAGCAGCCAAGATGGGAGGGGCGGCGAAAAACTGTTTTTT	CASSQDGRGGEKLFF
TRBD1	TRBV13	TRBJ2-5	many	TGTGCCAGCAGCCCTAGGGACAGCAAAGAGACCCAGTACTTC	CASSPRDSKETQYF
.	TRBV11-2	TRBJ1-1	.	TGTGCCAGCAGCCTGGGGTGGGCACCTAACGGTGAAGCTTTCTTT	CASSLGWAPNGEAFF
.	TRBV30	TRBJ1-1	few	TGTGCCTGGAGGTTCGAGGGGTTAACCGCCACTGAAGCTTTCTTT	CAWRFEGLTATEAFF
TRBD2	TRBV5-1	TRBJ2-5	.	TGCGCCAGCAGCTTTAGGCTAGCGGGGGGGCCGGAGACCCAGTACTTC	CASSFRLAGGPETQYF
.	TRBV4-3	TRBJ1-2	.	TGCGCCAGCAGCCAAGAAATAGGGAACGCTAACTATGGCTACACCTTC	CASSQEIGNANYGYTF
.	TRBV11-2	TRBJ1-1	many	TGTGCCAGCAGCTTAGGGGGGATAAGGACTGAAGCTTTCTTT	CASSLGGIRTEAFF
TRBD1	TRBV20-1	TRBJ2-7	few	TGCAGTGCTAGGTGGGGACAGTGGCCCTACGAGCAGTACTTC	CSARWGQWPYEQYF
TRBD1	TRBV29-1	TRBJ2-7	.	TGCAGCGTCATCCGGGACAGGGCTACCTACGAGCAGTACTTC	CSVIRDRATYEQYF
TRBD1	TRBV2	TRBJ1-2	many	TGTGCCAGCAGGGAAGTCGGGACAGCAACCCCTAACTATGGCTACACCTTC	CASREVGTATPNYGYTF
.	TRBV11-1	TRBJ2-2	many	TGTGCCAGCAGCTTACGCTTCGGAGGGGAGACCGGGGAGCTGTTTTTT	CASSLRFGGETGELFF
.	TRBV9	TRBJ2-7	many	TGTGCCAGCAGCGTAGGGGGGCTAGCGGCGTACGAGCAGTACTTC	CASSVGGLAAYEQYF
.	TRBV6-2/TRBV6-3	TRBJ1-5	many	TGTGCCAGCAGTTACTCGGGGCTAAATCAGCCCCAGCATTTT	CASSYSGLNQPQHF
.	TRBV2	TRBJ2-7	once	TGTGCCAGCAGGCTACAAAACTACGAGCAGTACTTC	CASRLQNYEQYF
TRBD1	TRBV6-5	TRBJ1-2	many	TGTGCCAGCAGTTACTCGAGACAGGGTAATGGCTACACCTTC	CASSYSRQGNGYTF
TRBD1	TRBV30	TRBJ1-1	.	TGTGCCTGGAGCAGGGGGCGCGTGAACACTGAAGCTTTCTTT	CAWSRGRVNTEAFF
.	TRBV6-1	TRBJ1-5	few	TGTGCCAGCAGTGATCGGCCGAGGCCCCAGCATTTT	CASSDRPRPQHF
.	TRBV6-2/TRBV6-3	TRBJ1-1	.	TGTGCCAGCAGTGAAGAGGTAGCAGTGGGCACTGAAGCTTTCTTT	CASSEEVAVGTEAFF